A selection of T cell receptor beta chains follows, all from one sample in a study of regulatory dendritic cells for organ transplantation. The method was immunoSEQ multiplex PCR; TCRdb's version includes in-frame clones alone and lacks a portion of them. Among 28,000 or so clones, approximately 78% were seen once, and the ten largest hold around 0.093%. The sample taken for sequencing was naive CD4+ T cells from blood. These receptor sequences come from a human donor in good health. CDR3s include the opening cysteine and the closing phenylalanine or tryptophan. A D gene is named only where the DNA matches it firmly. Some rows have no size entry. The others give once, few or many, or a class for an expanded clone.

DNA: TGTGCCAGCAGCCGCACAGGGGATGGAACTCAGCCCCAGCATTTT
CDR3: CASSRTGDGTQPQHF
J: TRBJ1-5
V: TRBV7-3
size: -
D: TRBD1

DNA: TGTGCCAGCGCCACGGGGGGGCCGTACAATGAGCAGTTCTTC
CDR3: CASATGGPYNEQFF
J: TRBJ2-1
V: TRBV9
size: -
D: TRBD2

DNA: TGTGCCAGCAGCCCCCGGACTAGCTACACCGGGGAGCTGTTTTTT
CDR3: CASSPRTSYTGELFF
J: TRBJ2-2
V: TRBV11-2
size: few
D: TRBD2

DNA: TGTGCCAGCAGCTTGGTGGAGGGAACCGGGGAGCTGTTTTTT
CDR3: CASSLVEGTGELFF
J: TRBJ2-2
V: TRBV5-6
size: -
D: -

DNA: TGTGCCAGCAGCTTAGACAGGGGCCCTCTTAGCACAGATACGCAGTATTTT
CDR3: CASSLDRGPLSTDTQYF
J: TRBJ2-3
V: TRBV11-2
size: -
D: -

DNA: TGTGCCAGTAGTATGGGGAGGACTAGGGCGGAGACCCAGTACTTC
CDR3: CASSMGRTRAETQYF
J: TRBJ2-5
V: TRBV19
size: -
D: TRBD2

DNA: TGTGCCAGCAGCTTTGGGACAGGGCTCAATCAGCCCCAGCATTTT
CDR3: CASSFGTGLNQPQHF
J: TRBJ1-5
V: TRBV9
size: few
D: TRBD1

DNA: TGCGCCAGCGCTGGCCATGGGGCAGGGGAGTTTCCCGGGGAGCTGTTTTTT
CDR3: CASAGHGAGEFPGELFF
J: TRBJ2-2
V: TRBV5-1
size: -
D: -

DNA: TGCAGCGTTGACAAGACAGGGGTCGGAGAAAAACTGTTTTTT
CDR3: CSVDKTGVGEKLFF
J: TRBJ1-4
V: TRBV29-1
size: -
D: TRBD1

DNA: TGTGCCAGTAGTATAGCCCGGGACAGGGGGAGCGAGCAGTACTTC
CDR3: CASSIARDRGSEQYF
J: TRBJ2-7
V: TRBV19
size: -
D: TRBD1